A selection of T cell receptor beta chains follows, all from one sample in a study of T cells in Graves' hyperthyroidism and ophthalmopathy. TCRdb called the multiplex PCR reads again in MiXCR, with one record for every CDR3 protein. Of a few hundred thousand distinct CDR3 sequences detected, roughly 14% appear once; the ten largest clones hold under 8%. The specimen was blood. These TCRs come from a woman aged 25 to 39 with Graves' hyperthyroidism. Each CDR3 is given with its conserved first and last residue. A D gene is named only where the DNA matches it firmly. For some rows the clone size is stated as once, few or many, or as a class when expanded; others skip it.

TRBV6-1	13	TRBJ1-1	NA	NA	CASSAEQGTEAFF	TGTGCCAGCAGTGCCGAACAGGGAACTGAAGCTTTCTTT
TRBV6-1	17	TRBJ2-1	TRBD2	few	CASSVEPSGGSYNEQFF	TGTGCCAGCAGTGTCGAGCCTAGCGGAGGATCCTACAATGAGCAGTTCTTC
TRBV12-3/TRBV12-4	16	TRBJ2-2	NA	many	CASSLLLSANTGELFF	TGTGCCAGCAGTCTACTATTAAGCGCGAACACCGGGGAGCTGTTTTTT
TRBV5-1	16	TRBJ1-6	TRBD1	many	CASSLVTTGRNSPLHF	TGCGCCAGCAGCTTGGTGACGACAGGGCGGAATTCACCCCTCCACTTT
TRBV6-1	17	TRBJ1-2	TRBD1	many	CASGQALSTLRHYGYTF	TGTGCCAGCGGACAGGCACTCTCGACTCTGAGGCACTATGGCTACACCTTC
TRBV20-1	12	TRBJ2-7	NA	NA	CSARLGSGEQYF	TGCAGTGCCCGGCTAGGATCAGGCGAGCAGTACTTC
TRBV12-3/TRBV12-4	16	TRBJ1-5	NA	NA	CASSSWVGGLSQPQHF	TGTGCCAGCAGTTCGTGGGTGGGGGGTTTAAGTCAGCCCCAGCATTTT
TRBV29-1	13	TRBJ2-1	NA	few	CSVETGPINEQFF	TGCAGCGTTGAAACAGGGCCGATAAATGAGCAGTTCTTC
TRBV19	15	TRBJ2-1	NA	NA	CASSIDRSSYNEQFF	TGTGCCAGTAGTATAGATCGGTCATCCTACAATGAGCAGTTCTTC
TRBV7-2	15	TRBJ1-4	TRBD1	few	CASRQGTGGYEKLFF	TGTGCCAGCAGACAAGGGACAGGGGGCTACGAAAAACTGTTTTTT
TRBV29-1	13	TRBJ1-2	NA	NA	CSVEEDVNYGYTF	TGCAGCGTTGAAGAAGACGTTAACTATGGCTACACCTTC
TRBV13	12	TRBJ2-7	NA	many	CASSNQDYEQYF	TGTGCCAGCAGCAATCAGGACTACGAGCAGTACTTC
TRBV5-1	16	TRBJ2-3	NA	NA	CASNFNGGLGTDTQYF	TGCGCCAGCAATTTCAACGGGGGCCTCGGGACAGATACGCAGTATTTT
TRBV20-1	15	TRBJ1-4	NA	NA	CSARDTGRGGEKLFF	TGCAGTGCTAGAGATACAGGCAGGGGAGGCGAAAAACTGTTTTTT
TRBV20-1	13	TRBJ2-3	TRBD1	many	CSARPTGGDTQYF	TGCAGTGCTAGACCGACAGGGGGTGATACGCAGTATTTT
TRBV3-1	12	TRBJ2-7	NA	many	CASSTAPYEQYF	TGTGCCAGCTCGACGGCTCCCTACGAGCAGTACTTC
TRBV6-1	17	TRBJ2-2	NA	NA	CASRPPTTVGKTGELFF	TGTGCCAGCCGCCCCCCCACCACAGTGGGAAAAACCGGGGAGCTGTTTTTT
TRBV9	15	TRBJ2-7	TRBD1	few	CASSASDRGQYEQYF	TGTGCCAGCAGCGCATCGGACAGGGGGCAGTACGAGCAGTACTTC
TRBV10-3	14	TRBJ2-2	TRBD2	NA	CAIRGSLADGELFF	TGTGCCATCAGAGGTTCGCTAGCGGACGGGGAGCTGTTTTTT
TRBV6-2/TRBV6-3	21	TRBJ1-1	TRBD1	NA	CAGLLSLPGQGELDSNTEAFF	TGTGCCGGGCTACTCTCCTTGCCGGGACAGGGCGAACTAGACTCGAACACTGAAGCTTTCTTT
TRBV6-1	15	TRBJ2-1	TRBD2	few	CASSILADTYNEQFF	TGTGCCAGCAGCATACTAGCGGACACCTACAATGAGCAGTTCTTC
TRBV19	18	TRBJ2-7	TRBD2	many	CASSRSGTSGMSSYEQYF	TGTGCCAGTAGTAGATCCGGGACTAGCGGGATGAGCTCCTACGAGCAGTACTTC
TRBV6-2/TRBV6-3	18	TRBJ2-2	TRBD1	NA	CASSYSGVGTANTGELFF	TGTGCCAGCAGTTACTCTGGAGTCGGGACAGCGAACACCGGGGAGCTGTTTTTT
TRBV15	14	TRBJ2-5	NA	many	CATSIYRDQETQYF	TGTGCCACCAGCATTTACAGAGACCAAGAGACCCAGTACTTC
TRBV29-1	14	TRBJ2-7	NA	NA	CSVEGDPDPYEQYF	TGCAGCGTTGAAGGGGACCCGGACCCCTACGAGCAGTACTTC
TRBV11-3	15	TRBJ2-7	TRBD2	many	CASSRGLAGDGEQYF	TGTGCCAGCAGCCGAGGACTAGCGGGAGATGGCGAGCAGTACTTC
TRBV7-2	15	TRBJ1-4	NA	NA	CASSLGPSTNEKLFF	TGTGCCAGCAGCTTAGGACCCTCAACTAATGAAAAACTGTTTTTT
TRBV15	18	TRBJ2-4	TRBD1	few	CATSTPWGNRGAKNIQYF	TGTGCCACCAGCACTCCATGGGGGAACAGGGGGGCCAAAAACATTCAGTACTTC
TRBV20-1	15	TRBJ2-7	NA	NA	CSVQRPGGLSYEQYF	TGCAGTGTCCAACGGCCGGGGGGCTTGTCCTACGAGCAGTACTTC
TRBV9	13	TRBJ2-7	NA	NA	CASSFSLSGEQYF	TGTGCCAGCAGCTTCTCCCTCTCCGGCGAGCAGTACTTC
TRBV2	13	TRBJ2-7	NA	NA	CASSNSGFREQYF	TGTGCCAGCAGTAATAGCGGTTTCCGGGAGCAGTACTTC
TRBV3-1	17	TRBJ2-3	NA	few	CASSQSVSARSTDTQYF	TGTGCCAGCAGCCAATCTGTCTCTGCGCGGAGCACAGATACGCAGTATTTT
TRBV19	14	TRBJ1-1	NA	few	CASSIGFTDTEAFF	TGTGCCAGTAGTATTGGGTTCACGGACACTGAAGCTTTCTTT